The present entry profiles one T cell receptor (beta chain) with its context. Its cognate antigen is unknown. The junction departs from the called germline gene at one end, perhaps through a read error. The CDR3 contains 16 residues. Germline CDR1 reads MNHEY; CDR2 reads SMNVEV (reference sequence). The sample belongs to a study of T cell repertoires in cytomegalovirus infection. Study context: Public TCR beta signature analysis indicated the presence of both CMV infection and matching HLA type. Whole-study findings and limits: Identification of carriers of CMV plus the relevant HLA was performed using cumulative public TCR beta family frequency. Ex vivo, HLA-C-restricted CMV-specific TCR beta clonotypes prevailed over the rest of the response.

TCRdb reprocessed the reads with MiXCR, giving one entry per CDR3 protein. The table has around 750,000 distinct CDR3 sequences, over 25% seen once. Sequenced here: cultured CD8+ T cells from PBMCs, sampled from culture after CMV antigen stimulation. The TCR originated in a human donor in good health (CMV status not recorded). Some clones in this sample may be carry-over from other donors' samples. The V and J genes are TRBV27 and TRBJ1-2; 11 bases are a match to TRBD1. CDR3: CASSQWTGGAYYGYTF. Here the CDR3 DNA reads TGTGCTAGCAGTCAATGGACAGGGGGCGCATACTATGGCTACACCTTC.